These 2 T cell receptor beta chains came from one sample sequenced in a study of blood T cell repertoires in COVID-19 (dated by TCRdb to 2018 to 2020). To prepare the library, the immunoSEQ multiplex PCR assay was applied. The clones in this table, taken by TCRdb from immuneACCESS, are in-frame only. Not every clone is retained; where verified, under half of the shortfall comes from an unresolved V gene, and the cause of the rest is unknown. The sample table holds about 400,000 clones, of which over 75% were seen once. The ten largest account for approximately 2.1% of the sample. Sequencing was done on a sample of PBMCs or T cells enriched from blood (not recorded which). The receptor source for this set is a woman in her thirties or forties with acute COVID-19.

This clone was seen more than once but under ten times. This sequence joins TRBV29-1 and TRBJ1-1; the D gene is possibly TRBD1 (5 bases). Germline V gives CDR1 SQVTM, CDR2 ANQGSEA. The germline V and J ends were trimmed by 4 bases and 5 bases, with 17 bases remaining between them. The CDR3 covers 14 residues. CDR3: CSVGQGYRWTEAFF. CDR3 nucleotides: TGCAGCGTTGGCCAGGGATATCGGTGGACTGAAGCTTTCTTT.

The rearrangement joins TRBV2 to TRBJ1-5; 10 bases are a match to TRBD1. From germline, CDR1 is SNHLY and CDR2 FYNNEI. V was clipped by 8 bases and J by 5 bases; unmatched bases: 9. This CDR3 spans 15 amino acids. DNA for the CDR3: TGTGCCAGCTCCGGGGACAGGGGATTTGATCAGCCCCAGCATTTT. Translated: CASSGDRGFDQPQHF.